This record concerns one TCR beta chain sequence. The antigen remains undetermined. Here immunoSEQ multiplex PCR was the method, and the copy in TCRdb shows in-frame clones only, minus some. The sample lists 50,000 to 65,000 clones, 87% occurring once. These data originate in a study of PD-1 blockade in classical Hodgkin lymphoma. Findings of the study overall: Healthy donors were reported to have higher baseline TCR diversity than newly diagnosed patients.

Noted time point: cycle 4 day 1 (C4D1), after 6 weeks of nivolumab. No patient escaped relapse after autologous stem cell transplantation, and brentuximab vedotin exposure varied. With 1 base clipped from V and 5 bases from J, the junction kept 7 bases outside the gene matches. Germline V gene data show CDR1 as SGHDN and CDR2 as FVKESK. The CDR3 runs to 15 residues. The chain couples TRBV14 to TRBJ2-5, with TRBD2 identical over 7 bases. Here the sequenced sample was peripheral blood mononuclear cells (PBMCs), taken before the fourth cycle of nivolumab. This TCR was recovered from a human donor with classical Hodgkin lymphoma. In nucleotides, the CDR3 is TGTGCCAGCAGCCAAGTGAGCGGGGCGCGGGAGACCCAGTACTTC. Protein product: CASSQVSGARETQYF. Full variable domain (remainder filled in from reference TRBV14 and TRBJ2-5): EAGVTQFPSHSVIEKGQTVTLRCDPISGHDNLYWYRRVMGKEIKFLLHFVKESKQDESGMPNNRFLAERTGGTYSTLKVQPAELEDSGVYFCASSQVSGARETQYFGPGTRLLVL.